This TCR beta chain comes out of a study of blood T cell repertoires in COVID-19. Looking at the study overall: The United States, Italy and Spain supplied acute and convalescent COVID-19 samples. PBMCs, B-cell-depleted T cells, or T cells provided the cDNA or gDNA that made up the material.

In the original analysis: Estimation of nucleated cell counts relied on the amplification of reference gene primers. The assay was immunoSEQ multiplex PCR, and TCRdb's table has in-frame clones only and misses some. That table is the source of V, J and clone size, and D and trimming were worked out from the DNA. The top ten hold about 7.4% of the sample, which has around 240,000 clones, about 83% seen once. This TCR was recovered from a woman between 50 and 59 years old with acute or convalescent COVID-19. What was sequenced was peripheral blood.

CDR3 in DNA: TGTGCCAGCAGCTTATCCCGGGACGAGCAGTACTTC. Amino acids: CASSLSRDEQYF. The chain recombines TRBV7-9 with TRBJ2-7, with D uncertain. The CDR3 is made up of 12 amino acids. Germline V gene data show CDR1 as SEHNR and CDR2 as FQNEAQ (reference sequence). The germline V and J ends were trimmed by 2 bases and 5 bases, with 7 bases remaining between them.